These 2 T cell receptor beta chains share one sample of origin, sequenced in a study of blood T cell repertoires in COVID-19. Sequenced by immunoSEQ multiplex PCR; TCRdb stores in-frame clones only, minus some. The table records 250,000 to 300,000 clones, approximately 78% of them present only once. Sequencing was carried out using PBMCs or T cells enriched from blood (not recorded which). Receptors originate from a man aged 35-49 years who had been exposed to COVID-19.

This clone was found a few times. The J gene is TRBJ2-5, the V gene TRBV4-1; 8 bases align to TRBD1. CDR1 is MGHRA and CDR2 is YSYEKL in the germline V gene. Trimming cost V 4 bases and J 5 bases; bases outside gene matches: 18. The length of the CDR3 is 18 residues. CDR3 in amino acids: CASSPRGPGGGIRETQYF. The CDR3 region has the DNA TGCGCCAGCAGCCCCCGGGGTCCAGGGGGCGGGATTAGGGAGACCCAGTACTTC.

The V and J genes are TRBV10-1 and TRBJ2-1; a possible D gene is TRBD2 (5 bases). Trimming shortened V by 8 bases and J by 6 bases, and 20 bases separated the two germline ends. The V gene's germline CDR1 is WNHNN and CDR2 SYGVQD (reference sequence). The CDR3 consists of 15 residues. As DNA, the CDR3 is TGCGCCAGCGCCAACAAGATGACTACTTCCAATGAGCAGTTCTTC. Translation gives CASANKMTTSNEQFF.